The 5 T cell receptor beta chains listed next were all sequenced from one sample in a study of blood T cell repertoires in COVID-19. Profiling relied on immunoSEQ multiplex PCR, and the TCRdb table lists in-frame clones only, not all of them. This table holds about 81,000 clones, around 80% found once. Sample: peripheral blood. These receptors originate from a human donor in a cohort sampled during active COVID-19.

CDR3 DNA sequence: TGTGCCAGCACCCTCACAGGTTTAAATTCACCCCTCCACTTT. It encodes CASTLTGLNSPLHF. This chain links TRBV3-1 (or the pseudogene TRBV3-2) with TRBJ1-6; possibly TRBD1 for D (5 bases). Germline CDR1 and CDR2: LGHDT and YNNKEL (reference sequence). V dropped 7 bases and J dropped 7 bases, with 14 bases sitting between them. This CDR3 comprises 14 residues.

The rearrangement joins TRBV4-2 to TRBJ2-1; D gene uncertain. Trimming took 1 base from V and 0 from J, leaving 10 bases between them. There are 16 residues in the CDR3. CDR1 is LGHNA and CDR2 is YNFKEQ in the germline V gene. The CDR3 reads CASSQVAQSSYNEQFF. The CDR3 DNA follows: TGTGCCAGCAGCCAAGTCGCACAGAGCTCCTACAATGAGCAGTTCTTC.

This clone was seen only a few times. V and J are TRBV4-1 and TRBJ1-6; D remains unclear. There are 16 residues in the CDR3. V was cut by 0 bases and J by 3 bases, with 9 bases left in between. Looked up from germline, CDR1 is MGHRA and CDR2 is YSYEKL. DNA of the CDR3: TGCGCCAGCAGCCAAGACTGGGGAGGCTATAATTCACCCCTCCACTTT. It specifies CASSQDWGGYNSPLHF.

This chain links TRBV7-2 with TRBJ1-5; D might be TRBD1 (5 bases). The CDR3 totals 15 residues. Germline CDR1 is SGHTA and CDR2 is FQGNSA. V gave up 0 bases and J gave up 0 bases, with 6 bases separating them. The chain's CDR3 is CASSLATVSNQPQHF. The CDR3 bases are TGTGCCAGCAGCTTAGCGACAGTTAGCAATCAGCCCCAGCATTTT.

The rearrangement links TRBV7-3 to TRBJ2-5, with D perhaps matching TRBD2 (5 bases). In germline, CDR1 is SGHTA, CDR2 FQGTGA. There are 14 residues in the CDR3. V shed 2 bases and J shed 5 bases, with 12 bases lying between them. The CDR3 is CASSLAGRVETQYF. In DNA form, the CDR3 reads TGTGCCAGCAGCTTAGCCGGGCGGGTGGAGACCCAGTACTTC.